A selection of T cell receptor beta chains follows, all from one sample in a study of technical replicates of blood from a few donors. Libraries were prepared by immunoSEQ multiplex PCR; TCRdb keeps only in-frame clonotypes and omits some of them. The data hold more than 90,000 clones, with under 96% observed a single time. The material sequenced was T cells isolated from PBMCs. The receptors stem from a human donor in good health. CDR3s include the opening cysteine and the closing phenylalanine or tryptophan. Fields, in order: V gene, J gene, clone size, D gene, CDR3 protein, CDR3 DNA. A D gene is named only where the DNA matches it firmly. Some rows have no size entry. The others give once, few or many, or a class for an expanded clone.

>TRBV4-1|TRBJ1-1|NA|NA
CASSQAPGGTEAFF
TGCGCCAGCAGCCAAGCCCCCGGGGGCACTGAAGCTTTCTTT
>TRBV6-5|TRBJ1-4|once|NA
CASSYSGAEKLFF
TGTGCCAGCAGTTACTCGGGAGCCGAAAAACTGTTTTTT
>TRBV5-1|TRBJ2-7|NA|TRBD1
CASSQGQGHSYEQYF
TGCGCCAGCAGCCAAGGACAGGGTCACTCCTACGAGCAGTACTTC
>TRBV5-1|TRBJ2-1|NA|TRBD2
CASRSAVAGGPDEQFF
TGCGCCAGCAGGTCGGCTGTAGCGGGAGGGCCGGATGAGCAGTTCTTC
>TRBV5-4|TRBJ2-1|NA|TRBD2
CASSLWSGLANEQFF
TGTGCCAGCAGCTTGTGGTCGGGACTAGCAAATGAGCAGTTCTTC
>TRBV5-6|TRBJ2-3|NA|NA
CASSLTDTQYF
TGTGCCAGCAGCCTCACAGATACGCAGTATTTT
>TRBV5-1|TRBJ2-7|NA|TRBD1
CASSFGTGGQYEQYF
TGCGCCAGCAGCTTCGGGACAGGGGGACAATACGAGCAGTACTTC
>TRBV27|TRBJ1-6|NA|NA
CASSITRDIGSPLHF
TGTGCCAGCAGTATAACCCGGGACATAGGTTCACCCCTCCACTTT
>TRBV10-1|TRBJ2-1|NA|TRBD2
CASSESLLAGASEQFF
TGCGCCAGCAGTGAGTCGTTGCTAGCGGGTGCCAGTGAGCAGTTCTTC
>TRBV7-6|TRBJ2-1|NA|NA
CASSSDSNNEQFF
TGTGCCAGCAGCTCGGACAGCAACAATGAGCAGTTCTTC
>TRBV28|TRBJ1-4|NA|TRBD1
CASSSTGGGLNEKLFF
TGTGCCAGCAGTTCGACAGGGGGCGGCCTTAATGAAAAACTGTTTTTT
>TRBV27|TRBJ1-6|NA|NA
CASSFSVGESPLHF
TGTGCCAGCAGTTTTTCTGTAGGGGAATCACCCCTCCACTTT